The 9 T cell receptor beta chains below were found in one sample sequenced in a study of regulatory T cells in long-lasting Graves disease (dated by TCRdb to the early 2020s). Read against the paper, the sample's time point label means: newly diagnosed GD, antithyroid drugs for less than 3 months. For both TCR sequencing and RNA sequencing, RNA was extracted from PBMCs in TRIzol. Receptors were amplified or captured by multiplex PCR. Instrument on record: Illumina HiSeq 4000. CDR3 regions were amplified by Arm-PCR with iRepertoire HTBI primers to construct TCR beta libraries. TCRdb trimmed the raw reads at Q25, called clones with MiXCR and kept productive beta chains. Identical CDR3 proteins give one entry, which carries the most common genes and DNA. Recorded for this sample are more than 300,000 distinct CDR3 sequences; about a sixth of them occurred a single time. The top ten clonotypes cover roughly a fifth of the sample.

These data also featured in a second study, about T cells in Graves' hyperthyroidism and ophthalmopathy.

Specimen: peripheral blood mononuclear cells (PBMCs), collected at new diagnosis, from a patient treated with antithyroid drugs. The receptors shown here come from a woman younger than 30 with Graves disease. Donor details come from another sample of the same person, matched by shared clones.

This clonotype was counted ten times or more. This chain uses TRBV6-1 with TRBJ1-1; 7 nucleotides agree with TRBD1. With V trimmed by 6 bases and J by 1 base, 2 bases remained unmatched. The CDR3 length is 13 residues. Germline CDR1 MNHNS, CDR2 SASEGT. CDR3 amino acids: CASRWDRNTEAFF. In nucleotides, the CDR3 is TGTGCCAGCAGGTGGGACAGGAACACTGAAGCTTTCTTT.

The chain employs TRBV9 and TRBJ2-2; 8 nucleotides line up with TRBD1. Germline CDR1 reads SGDLS; CDR2 reads YYNGEE. The ends lost 3 bases at V and 7 bases at J; junction bases unmatched: 8. This CDR3 is 15 amino acids long. The DNA of the CDR3 is TGTGCCAGCAGCGCTTCGACAGGGGCCGGCGGGGAGCTGTTTTTT. Protein product: CASSASTGAGGELFF.

This clonotype was found many times. This CDR3 is CAWSLSSNQPQHF. The CDR3 DNA follows: TGTGCCTGGAGTCTCAGTAGCAATCAGCCCCAGCATTTT. The chain uses TRBV30 and TRBJ1-5; D is undetermined. Trimming took off 2 bases at V and 0 bases at J, with 5 bases between the two ends. The CDR3 is 13 amino acids. The germline V gene encodes CDR1 GTSNPN and CDR2 SVGIG (reference sequence).

A few counts support this clonotype. This chain connects TRBV12-3 or TRBV12-4 to TRBJ1-1, with D unresolved. The CDR3 loop spans 12 amino acids. The V gene lost 8 bases and the J gene lost 3 bases, with 10 bases spanning the gap. CDR3 loop: CASYGGYTEAFF. The CDR3 DNA follows: TGTGCCAGCTACGGTGGGTACACTGAAGCTTTCTTT.

This clonotype occurred a few times. The chain joins TRBV7-2 to TRBJ2-1, with D possibly TRBD2 on 5 matching bases. V was clipped by 1 base and J by 10 bases, with 17 bases between them. The CDR3 contains 15 residues. Per germline, CDR1 SGHTA and CDR2 FQGNSA. The CDR3 nucleotides read TGTGCCAGCAGCTTAGTGCGACTCGCTCGGGGAGAGCAGTTCTTC. This codes for CASSLVRLARGEQFF.

The genes are TRBV6-1 and TRBJ2-1, with a possible D match to TRBD2 (6 bases). The germline V and J ends were trimmed by 3 bases and 7 bases, with 16 bases remaining between them. This CDR3 has 15 amino acids. The germline V gene has CDR1 MNHNS and CDR2 SASEGT. CDR3 protein: CASSDLAGIGNEQFF. CDR3 DNA sequence: TGTGCCAGCAGTGACCTGGCGGGGATAGGGAATGAGCAGTTCTTC.

The rearrangement links TRBV12-3 or TRBV12-4 to TRBJ2-7; 8 bases are a match to TRBD2. J was trimmed by 1 base and V by 5 bases; bases with no gene match: 10. The CDR3 length is 16 residues. The CDR3 protein is CASSRRGGRTSYEQYF. CDR3 sequence (DNA): TGTGCCAGCAGTCGTCGTGGCGGGAGGACTTCCTACGAGCAGTACTTC.

Points on this clonotype: Possible read error: a much larger clone is one base away. The chain is built from TRBV20-1 and TRBJ1-2; 7 positions agree with TRBD1. V lost 1 base to trimming and J lost 2 bases; unmatched junction nucleotides: 4. CDR1 and CDR2 from the germline V gene are DFQATT and SNEGSKA (reference sequence). CDR3 size: 14 residues. CDR3 bases: TGCAGTGCTAGAGCGGGACAGCTAAACTATGGCTACACCTTC. Translated, it gives CSARAGQLNYGYTF.

This clonotype was observed a few times. This rearrangement joins TRBV20-1 to TRBJ2-4; 12 nucleotides line up with TRBD2. The CDR3 totals 15 residues. The V gene's germline CDR1 is DFQATT and CDR2 SNEGSKA (reference sequence). The trim removed 3 bases at V and 7 bases at J, leaving 7 bases unmatched. The CDR3 sequence is CSASASGRALNIQYF. The DNA for the CDR3 is TGCAGTGCTAGTGCTAGCGGGAGGGCCCTTAACATTCAGTACTTC.